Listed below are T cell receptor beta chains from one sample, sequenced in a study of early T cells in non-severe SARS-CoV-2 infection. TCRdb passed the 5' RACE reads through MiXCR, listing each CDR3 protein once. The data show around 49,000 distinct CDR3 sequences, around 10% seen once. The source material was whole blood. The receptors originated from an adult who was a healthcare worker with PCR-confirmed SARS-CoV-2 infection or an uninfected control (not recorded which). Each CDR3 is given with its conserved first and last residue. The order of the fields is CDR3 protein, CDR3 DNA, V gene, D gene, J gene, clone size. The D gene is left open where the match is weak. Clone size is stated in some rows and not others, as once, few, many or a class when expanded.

cdr3_aa: CASSPGGIEKLFF
cdr3_nt: TGTGCCAGCAGCCCTGGGGGCATTGAAAAACTGTTTTTT
v_call: TRBV3-1
d_call: -
j_call: TRBJ1-4
clone_size: many

cdr3_aa: CASSLAPTGVVYSGANVLTF
cdr3_nt: TGTGCCAGCAGCTTAGCACCTACAGGGGTAGTCTACTCTGGGGCCAACGTCCTGACTTTC
v_call: TRBV7-2
d_call: TRBD1
j_call: TRBJ2-6
clone_size: many

cdr3_aa: CASSLTGTDSNYGYTF
cdr3_nt: TGTGCCAGCAGCTTAACCGGGACAGACTCAAACTATGGCTACACCTTC
v_call: TRBV7-8
d_call: TRBD1
j_call: TRBJ1-2
clone_size: many

cdr3_aa: CASNPGGAGTGELFF
cdr3_nt: TGTGCCAGTAACCCAGGGGGCGCGGGCACCGGGGAGCTGTTTTTT
v_call: TRBV19
d_call: TRBD1
j_call: TRBJ2-2
clone_size: many

cdr3_aa: CASSDRQGPGRANEKLFF
cdr3_nt: TGTGCCAGCAGTGATCGACAGGGTCCTGGGCGGGCTAATGAAAAACTGTTTTTT
v_call: TRBV25-1
d_call: TRBD1
j_call: TRBJ1-4
clone_size: -

cdr3_aa: CASRLYPPTSGSYEQYF
cdr3_nt: TGTGCCAGCAGGCTTTACCCCCCGACTAGCGGGAGCTACGAGCAGTACTTC
v_call: TRBV6-2/TRBV6-3
d_call: TRBD2
j_call: TRBJ2-7
clone_size: few

cdr3_aa: CASSELQSREQYF
cdr3_nt: TGTGCCAGCAGTGAATTACAGTCTCGCGAGCAGTACTTC
v_call: TRBV25-1
d_call: -
j_call: TRBJ2-7
clone_size: -

cdr3_aa: CASSYVPRRVGDEKLFF
cdr3_nt: TGTGCCAGCAGTTACGTTCCCAGAAGGGTAGGGGATGAAAAACTGTTTTTT
v_call: TRBV6-6
d_call: -
j_call: TRBJ1-4
clone_size: many

cdr3_aa: CASSIAHSTADTQYF
cdr3_nt: TGTGCCAGTAGTATAGCCCACTCAACCGCAGATACGCAGTATTTT
v_call: TRBV19
d_call: -
j_call: TRBJ2-3
clone_size: -

cdr3_aa: CASSADRGLQPQHF
cdr3_nt: TGTGCCAGCAGTGCTGACAGGGGGCTTCAGCCCCAGCATTTT
v_call: TRBV6-1
d_call: TRBD1
j_call: TRBJ1-5
clone_size: -

cdr3_aa: CASSLPIPGPKGNGYTF
cdr3_nt: TGTGCCAGCAGCTTGCCCATACCGGGACCCAAGGGGAATGGCTACACCTTC
v_call: TRBV5-4
d_call: -
j_call: TRBJ1-2
clone_size: many

cdr3_aa: CASSYSPASDTQYF
cdr3_nt: TGTGCCAGCAGTTACTCGCCAGCGTCAGATACGCAGTATTTT
v_call: TRBV6-5
d_call: -
j_call: TRBJ2-3
clone_size: many

cdr3_aa: CASSTRLAPNTGELFF
cdr3_nt: TGTGCCAGCAGCACCCGACTAGCGCCGAACACCGGGGAGCTGTTTTTT
v_call: TRBV9
d_call: TRBD2
j_call: TRBJ2-2
clone_size: -

cdr3_aa: CAGQGVQETQYF
cdr3_nt: TGTGCCGGACAGGGGGTCCAAGAGACCCAGTACTTC
v_call: TRBV7-8
d_call: TRBD1
j_call: TRBJ2-5
clone_size: many

cdr3_aa: CASSYQALSGNTIYF
cdr3_nt: TGTGCCAGCAGTTACCAGGCCCTCTCTGGAAACACCATATATTTT
v_call: TRBV6-5
d_call: -
j_call: TRBJ1-3
clone_size: -

cdr3_aa: CASSPTSTDTQYF
cdr3_nt: TGTGCCAGCAGCCCCACGAGCACAGATACGCAGTATTTT
v_call: TRBV7-6
d_call: -
j_call: TRBJ2-3
clone_size: -

cdr3_aa: CASSAHSGTGDGYTF
cdr3_nt: TGTGCCAGCAGCGCTCACTCCGGGACAGGAGACGGCTACACCTTC
v_call: TRBV9
d_call: TRBD1
j_call: TRBJ1-2
clone_size: many

cdr3_aa: CSANPGLINYGYTF
cdr3_nt: TGCAGTGCCAATCCGGGACTGATTAACTATGGCTACACCTTC
v_call: TRBV20-1
d_call: -
j_call: TRBJ1-2
clone_size: many

cdr3_aa: CSAASVIHNEQFF
cdr3_nt: TGCAGTGCTGCCAGTGTGATTCACAATGAGCAGTTCTTC
v_call: TRBV20-1
d_call: -
j_call: TRBJ2-1
clone_size: few

cdr3_aa: CSARQRKNTEAFF
cdr3_nt: TGCAGTGCTAGACAACGGAAGAACACTGAAGCTTTCTTT
v_call: TRBV20-1
d_call: -
j_call: TRBJ1-1
clone_size: many

cdr3_aa: CASSSPSRRGRGTDTQYF
cdr3_nt: TGTGCCAGCAGCTCCCCGAGCCGGCGGGGCCGGGGGACAGATACGCAGTATTTT
v_call: TRBV7-8
d_call: -
j_call: TRBJ2-3
clone_size: many

cdr3_aa: CASTRDRAGANVLTF
cdr3_nt: TGCGCCAGCACCAGGGACAGGGCGGGGGCCAACGTCCTGACTTTC
v_call: TRBV5-1
d_call: TRBD1
j_call: TRBJ2-6
clone_size: many